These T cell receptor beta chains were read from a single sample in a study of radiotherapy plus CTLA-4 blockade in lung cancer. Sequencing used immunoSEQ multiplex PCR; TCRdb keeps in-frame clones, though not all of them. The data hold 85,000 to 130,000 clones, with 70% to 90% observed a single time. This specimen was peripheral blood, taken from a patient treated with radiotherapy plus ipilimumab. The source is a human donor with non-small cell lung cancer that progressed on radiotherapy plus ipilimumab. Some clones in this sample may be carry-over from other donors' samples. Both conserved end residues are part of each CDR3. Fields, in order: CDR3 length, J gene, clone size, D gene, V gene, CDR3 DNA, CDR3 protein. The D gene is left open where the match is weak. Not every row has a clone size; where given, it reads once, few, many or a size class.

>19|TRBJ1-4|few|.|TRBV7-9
TGTGCCAGCAGCTTCCTAGGATGGGGCAGGGTCAGGACTAATGAAAAACTGTTTTTT
CASSFLGWGRVRTNEKLFF
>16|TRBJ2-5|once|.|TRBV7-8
TGTGCCAGCAGCTTAGGTGAGGGACGGGCCAAAGAGACCCAGTACTTC
CASSLGEGRAKETQYF
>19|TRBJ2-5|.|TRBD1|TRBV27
TGTGCCAGCAGGAGACAGGGGGCGCAGGTCTACACGCCACAAGAGACCCAGTACTTC
CASRRQGAQVYTPQETQYF
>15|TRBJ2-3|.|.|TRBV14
TGTGCCAGCAGCTCGCGCCCGGACAGAACAGATACGCAGTATTTT
CASSSRPDRTDTQYF
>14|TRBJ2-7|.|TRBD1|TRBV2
TGTGCCAGCAGTGCCCAAAGACTACAGGGGGAGCAGTACTTC
CASSAQRLQGEQYF
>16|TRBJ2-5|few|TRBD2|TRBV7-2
TGTGCCAGCAGCTCCAGGAGGACTAGCCCATGGGGGACCCAGTACTTC
CASSSRRTSPWGTQYF
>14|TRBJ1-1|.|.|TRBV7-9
TGTGCCAGCAGCTCGACAGCTCAGACCACTGAAGCTTTCTTT
CASSSTAQTTEAFF
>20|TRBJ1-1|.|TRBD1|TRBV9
TGTGCCAGCAGCGTGGGTCCTAAAGTCCCGGGACAGGGGGGAAGGGCTGAAGCTTTCTTT
CASSVGPKVPGQGGRAEAFF
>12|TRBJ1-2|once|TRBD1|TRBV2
TGTGCCAGCGGGGACAGGAACTATGGCTACACCTTC
CASGDRNYGYTF
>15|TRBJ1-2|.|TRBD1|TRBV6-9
TGTGCCAGCAGTTACCAATTGGGACAGGTCTATGGCTACACCTTC
CASSYQLGQVYGYTF
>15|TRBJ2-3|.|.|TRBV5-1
TGCGCCAGCACCCGGACCCTTAGAAGCACAGATACGCAGTATTTT
CASTRTLRSTDTQYF
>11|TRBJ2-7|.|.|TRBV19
TGTGCCAGTAGTATGGAGAGCGAGCAGTACTTC
CASSMESEQYF
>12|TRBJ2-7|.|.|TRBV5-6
TGTGCCAGCAGCTTGTCAGGGGCTGCGCAGTACTTC
CASSLSGAAQYF
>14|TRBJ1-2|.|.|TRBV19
TGTGCCAGTAGTATAGGGGGTAGTAACTATGGCTACACCTTC
CASSIGGSNYGYTF
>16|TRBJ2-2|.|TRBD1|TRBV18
TGTGCCAGCTCACCGCCCGGGACAGGGAACACCGGGGAGCTGTTTTTT
CASSPPGTGNTGELFF
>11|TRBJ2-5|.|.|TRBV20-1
TGCAGTGCCCTTACATATTATGACCAGTACTTC
CSALTYYDQYF
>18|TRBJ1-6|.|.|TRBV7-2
TGTGCCAGCAGCTTAAGGGACGTATCCGAGTCGTGGAAATCTCCCCTCCACTTT
CASSLRDVSESWKSPLHF
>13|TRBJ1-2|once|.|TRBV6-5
TGTGCCAGCAGTTCATGGCAGGAGGAAGGCTACACCTTC
CASSSWQEEGYTF
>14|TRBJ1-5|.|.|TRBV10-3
TGTGCCATCACAGCGGAACCGATGGGTCAGCCCCAGCATTTT
CAITAEPMGQPQHF
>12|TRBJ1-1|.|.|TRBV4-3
TGCGCCAGCAGCCCCACCGGGCCTGAAGCTTTCTTT
CASSPTGPEAFF
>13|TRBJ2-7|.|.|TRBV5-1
TGCGCCAGCAGCTTAGGGCCCCCGGGCGAGCAGTACTTC
CASSLGPPGEQYF
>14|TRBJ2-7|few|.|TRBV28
TGTGCCAGCACCCCAGGGGGGCGGATCGGCGAGCAGTACTTC
CASTPGGRIGEQYF
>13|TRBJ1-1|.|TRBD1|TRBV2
TGTGCCAGCAGAACAGGGGGCGGAACTGAAGCTTTCTTT
CASRTGGGTEAFF
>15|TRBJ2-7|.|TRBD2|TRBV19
TGTGCCAGTAGTAAGGGACAGCGGGGGGGAGGCGAGCAGTACTTC
CASSKGQRGGGEQYF
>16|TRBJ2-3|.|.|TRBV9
TGTGCCAGCAGCGTAGGGTGGCGGGCTAGCACAGATACGCAGTATTTT
CASSVGWRASTDTQYF
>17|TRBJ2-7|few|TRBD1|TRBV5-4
TGTGCCAGCAGCCCACCCCGCCTAGGGACAGGGCAACACGAGCAGTACTTC
CASSPPRLGTGQHEQYF
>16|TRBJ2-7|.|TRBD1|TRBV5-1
TGCGCCAGCAGCTTGGCCGGGACAGGGATAGGGAACGAGCAGTACTTC
CASSLAGTGIGNEQYF
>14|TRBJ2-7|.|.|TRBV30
TGTGCCTGGAGTGCCCAAGTCGGACACTACGAGCAGTACTTC
CAWSAQVGHYEQYF
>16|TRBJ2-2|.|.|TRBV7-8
TGTGCCAGCAGCCCCTGGCGGGCAGCCGGAACCGGGGAGCTGTTTTTT
CASSPWRAAGTGELFF
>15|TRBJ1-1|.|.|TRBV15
TGTGCCACCAGCGGAAAAAAGCTGGCGGTCACTGAAGCTTTCTTT
CATSGKKLAVTEAFF
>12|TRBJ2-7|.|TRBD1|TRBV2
TGTGCCAGCAGTATACAGGGGTACGAGCAGTACTTC
CASSIQGYEQYF
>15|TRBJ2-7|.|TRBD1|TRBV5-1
TGCGCCAGCAGCTTGGGGGACAGAGGCACCTACGAGCAGTACTTC
CASSLGDRGTYEQYF
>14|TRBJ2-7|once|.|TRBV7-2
TGTGCCAGCAGGAACGACAGATTCTCCTACGAGCAGTACTTC
CASRNDRFSYEQYF
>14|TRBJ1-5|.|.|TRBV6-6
TGTGCCAGCAGTTACGTGAGGGGAGCGGGGCCCCAGCATTTT
CASSYVRGAGPQHF
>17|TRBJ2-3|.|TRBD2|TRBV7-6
TGTGCCAGCAGCTTACTAGCGGGGGGGATCAGCACAGATACGCAGTATTTT
CASSLLAGGISTDTQYF
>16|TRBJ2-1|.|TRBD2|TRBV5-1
TGCGCCAGCAGCCCCGCCGGGACTAGTTCCTACAATGAGCAGTTCTTC
CASSPAGTSSYNEQFF
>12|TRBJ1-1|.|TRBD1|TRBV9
TGTGCCAGCAGCGACCGGACAGGGGAAGCTTTCTTT
CASSDRTGEAFF